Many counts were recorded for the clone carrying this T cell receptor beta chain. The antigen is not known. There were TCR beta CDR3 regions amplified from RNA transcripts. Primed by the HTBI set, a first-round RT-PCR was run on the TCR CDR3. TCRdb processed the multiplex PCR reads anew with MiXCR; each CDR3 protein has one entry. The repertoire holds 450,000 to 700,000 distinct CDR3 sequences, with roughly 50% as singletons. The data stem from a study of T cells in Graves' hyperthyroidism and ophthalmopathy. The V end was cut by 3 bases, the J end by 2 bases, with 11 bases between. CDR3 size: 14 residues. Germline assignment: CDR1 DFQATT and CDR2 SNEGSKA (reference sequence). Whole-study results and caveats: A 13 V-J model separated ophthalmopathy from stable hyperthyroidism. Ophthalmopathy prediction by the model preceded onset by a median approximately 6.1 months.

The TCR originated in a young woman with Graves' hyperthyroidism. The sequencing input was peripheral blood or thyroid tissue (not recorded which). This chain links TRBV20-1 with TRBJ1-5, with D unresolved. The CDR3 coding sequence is TGCAGTGCTAGCCTCGGGTATCGCAATCAGCCCCAGCATTTT. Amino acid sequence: CSASLGYRNQPQHF.